This passage covers 28 T cell receptor beta chains from one sample sequenced in a study of cytomegalovirus exposure and HLA in healthy donors. This PCR relied on a set of 60 Vbeta primers and 13 Jbeta primers. Profiling relied on immunoSEQ multiplex PCR, and the TCRdb table lists in-frame clones only, not all of them. The data contain some 150,000 clones, over 70% of them seen just once; the ten biggest clones take up 9.7%. Specimen: PBMCs. Every receptor here comes from a man younger than 30 in good health and CMV-seropositive.

This chain joins TRBV5-1 and TRBJ2-1, with 7 bases that match TRBD2. The CDR3 is 16 residues long. CDR1 SGHRS and CDR2 YFSETQ come from the germline V gene. Trimming removed 0 bases from V and 4 bases from J; junction bases left unmatched: 7. CDR3 sequence: CASSLDGRSPYNEQFF. The CDR3 DNA follows: TGCGCCAGCAGCTTGGACGGGAGGTCCCCTTACAATGAGCAGTTCTTC.

This sequence joins TRBV6-1 and TRBJ2-7; 8 nucleotides match TRBD1. The trim removed 4 bases at V and 0 bases at J, leaving 8 bases unmatched. This CDR3 is 16 amino acids long. Germline V gene lookup returns CDR1 MNHNS and CDR2 SASEGT. DNA for the CDR3: TGTGCCAGCAGTGGAGAACGGACAGGGACCTCCTACGAGCAGTACTTC. Encoded protein: CASSGERTGTSYEQYF.

This clone was recorded a few times. This chain uses TRBV11-2 with TRBJ2-1; D remains ambiguous. Per the germline V gene, CDR1 is SGHAT and CDR2 is FQNNGV. This CDR3 contains 14 residues. Between the trimmed V and J ends, which lost 1 base and 0 bases, there was a span of 4 bases. For the CDR3, the DNA is TGTGCCAGCAGCTTAGCGAGCTCCTACAATGAGCAGTTCTTC. It codes for CASSLASSYNEQFF.

The V call is TRBV10-3, the J call TRBJ2-1, with 10 bases lining up with TRBD2. Germline trimming cut 7 bases from V and 5 bases from J; bases unmatched to any gene: 2. The CDR3 extends over 13 amino acids. Looked up from germline, CDR1 is ENHRY and CDR2 is SYGVKD. This chain's CDR3 is CAIIGTSDNEQFF. CDR3 bases: TGTGCCATCATCGGGACTAGCGACAATGAGCAGTTCTTC.

In this sample, this clone turned up a few times. The J gene is TRBJ1-2, the V gene TRBV4-1, with a possible D match to TRBD1 (5 bases). The germline V and J ends were trimmed by 0 bases and 5 bases, with 10 bases remaining between them. This CDR3 comprises 14 residues. The germline V gene has CDR1 MGHRA and CDR2 YSYEKL. The CDR3 DNA reads TGCGCCAGCAGCCAAGAGGCAGGGAAGTATGGCTACACCTTC. Residues: CASSQEAGKYGYTF.

The V call is TRBV19, the J call TRBJ2-1; D remains unclear. V gave up 4 bases and J gave up 2 bases, with 9 bases separating them. Germline V CDR1 and CDR2: LNHDA, SQIVND (reference sequence). The CDR3 totals 14 residues. CDR3 sequence reads: CASSTQSTYNEQFF. In DNA form, the CDR3 reads TGTGCCAGTAGTACACAGTCCACCTACAATGAGCAGTTCTTC.

As concerns this clone: At one end the junction does not follow the germline gene, possibly because of a read error. J is TRBJ1-2 and V is TRBV15; a weak D match, TRBD1 (5 bases). CDR1 is LNHNV and CDR2 is YYDKDF in the germline V gene (reference sequence). This CDR3 has 13 amino acids. CDR3 sequence: CATSSGFNSGYTF. CDR3 nucleotide sequence: TGTGCCACCAGCTCAGGGTTTAACTCTGGCTACACCTTC.

This clone came up a few times. V is TRBV5-6 and J is TRBJ1-1; 8 positions match TRBD1. The CDR3 runs to 14 residues. Germline CDR1 reads SGHDT; CDR2 reads YYEEEE. J gave up 4 bases and V 4 bases, and 6 bases lay outside the gene matches. The CDR3 reads CASSNPDRGTEAFF. CDR3 sequence (DNA): TGTGCCAGCAGCAATCCTGACAGGGGCACTGAAGCTTTCTTT.

The chain is built from TRBV5-4 and TRBJ1-1, with 9 positions matching TRBD1. V trimming: 4 bases; J trimming: 1 base; junction bases outside the gene matches: 5. The CDR3 extends over 15 amino acids. Per germline, CDR1 SGHNT and CDR2 YYREEE (reference sequence). The CDR3 coding sequence is TGTGCCAGCAGCCTGGGACAGGGAAGGAACACTGAAGCTTTCTTT. This gives the protein CASSLGQGRNTEAFF.

Only one count was recorded for this clone. This chain uses TRBV7-9 with TRBJ1-1, with D possibly TRBD1 on 5 matching bases. V dropped 1 base and J dropped 4 bases, with 16 bases sitting between them. The CDR3 totals 16 residues. Looked up from germline, CDR1 is SEHNR and CDR2 is FQNEAQ (reference sequence). CDR3 nucleotide sequence: TGTGCCAGCAGCTTAGGGACAAGAATAGCACTCACTGAAGCTTTCTTT. Its translation is CASSLGTRIALTEAFF. Variable domain in full (rest from reference TRBV7-9 and TRBJ1-1): DTGVSQNPRHKITKRGQNVTFRCDPISEHNRLYWYRQTLGQGPEFLTYFQNEAQLEKSRLLSDRFSAERPKGSFSTLEIQRTEQGDSAMYLCASSLGTRIALTEAFFGQGTRLTVV.

This chain links TRBV6-1 with TRBJ1-4, with D unclear. CDR1 and CDR2 from the germline V gene are MNHNS and SASEGT. V was clipped by 2 bases and J by 10 bases, with 14 bases between them. CDR3 size: 14 residues. Here the CDR3 reads CASSEFVQARKLFF. The CDR3 DNA follows: TGTGCCAGCAGTGAATTTGTGCAGGCGCGAAAACTGTTTTTT.

This clone was seen a few times. This chain uses TRBV7-9 with TRBJ1-5, with 12 bases aligning to TRBD1. The CDR3 is 17 residues long. Germline V CDR1 and CDR2: SEHNR, FQNEAQ (reference sequence). Unmatched junction bases numbered 12, after V lost 5 bases and J lost 7 bases. The CDR3 sequence is CASSAYGTGGSEQPQHF. CDR3 coding DNA: TGTGCCAGCAGCGCATACGGGACAGGGGGCTCAGAACAGCCCCAGCATTTT.

This chain uses TRBV10-1 with TRBJ2-1, with 9 positions matching TRBD2. Germline V gene sequence: CDR1 WNHNN, CDR2 SYGVQD (reference sequence). The CDR3 loop spans 17 amino acids. V trimming: 1 base; J trimming: 3 bases; junction bases outside the gene matches: 7. The CDR3 protein is CASSEWASGTNYNEQFF. CDR3 nucleotides: TGCGCCAGCAGTGAGTGGGCTAGCGGGACAAACTACAATGAGCAGTTCTTC.

V is TRBV5-1 and J is TRBJ2-1; 7 bases match TRBD2. In germline, CDR1 is SGHRS, CDR2 YFSETQ. This CDR3 region has 16 residues. The junction had 3 bases not matched to a gene; V was cut back by 0 bases and J by 0 bases. DNA for the CDR3: TGCGCCAGCAGCTTGGGCGGCGGGAGCTCCTACAATGAGCAGTTCTTC. Its protein is CASSLGGGSSYNEQFF.

The rearrangement joins TRBV4-3 to TRBJ2-7; the match to TRBD1 covers 8 bases. Germline V gene sequence: CDR1 LGHNA, CDR2 YSLEER. Trimming removed 1 base from V and 4 bases from J; junction bases left unmatched: 3. This CDR3 contains 14 residues. The CDR3 region has the DNA TGCGCCAGCAGCCAAGGGACAGGGAGATACGAGCAGTACTTC. Translation gives CASSQGTGRYEQYF.

The chain combines TRBV19 with TRBJ2-3; a weak D match, TRBD2 (6 bases). This CDR3 is built from 15 residues. Trimming pared 5 bases from V and 1 base from J, leaving 13 bases between. Germline values: CDR1 LNHDA, CDR2 SQIVND (reference sequence). This chain's CDR3 is CASSVLGGGTDTQYF. The CDR3 DNA is TGTGCCAGTAGTGTTTTAGGCGGGGGCACAGATACGCAGTATTTT.

The rearrangement uses TRBV10-3 and TRBJ1-1; TRBD1 is a possible D gene (6 bases). CDR1 and CDR2 (germline): ENHRY, SYGVKD. This CDR3 region has 17 residues. Trimming stripped 4 bases from V and 0 bases from J, with 18 bases between. The CDR3 DNA is TGTGCCATCAGTGGAAAGTGGGACACCATCGTGAACACTGAAGCTTTCTTT. It yields the protein CAISGKWDTIVNTEAFF.

J is TRBJ2-5 and V is TRBV5-4; 10 bases are shared with TRBD1. The end of the DNA fits TRBJ2-7 better, so the J call may be wrong. This CDR3 contains 14 residues. CDR1 is SGHNT, CDR2 YYREEE, per germline (reference sequence). The CDR3 region is CASSGGQGSGEQYF. CDR3 bases: TGTGCCAGCAGCGGGGGACAGGGGTCAGGCGAGCAGTACTTC.

This clone was found a few times. This rearrangement joins TRBV11-1 to TRBJ2-3; no clear D. The CDR3 has 14 amino acids. Trimming pared 1 base from V and 2 bases from J, leaving 7 bases between. Per germline, CDR1 SGHAT and CDR2 FQDESV (reference sequence). DNA for the CDR3: TGTGCCAGCAGCTTAGGACTTTTCACAGATACGCAGTATTTT. The encoded protein is CASSLGLFTDTQYF.

This clone was observed a handful of times. The V and J genes are TRBV19 and TRBJ2-7; D unresolved. Trimming pared 3 bases from V and 4 bases from J, leaving 10 bases between. In germline, CDR1 is LNHDA, CDR2 SQIVND (reference sequence). The CDR3 loop spans 13 amino acids. The CDR3 coding sequence is TGTGCCAGTAGTATTAGGAACGGGTACGAGCAGTACTTC. It codes for CASSIRNGYEQYF. The variable domain in full, completed from reference TRBV19 and TRBJ2-7, reads DGGITQSPKYLFRKEGQNVTLSCEQNLNHDAMYWYRQDPGQGLRLIYYSQIVNDFQKGDIAEGYSVSREKKESFPLTVTSAQKNPTAFYLCASSIRNGYEQYFGPGTRLTVT.

V gene TRBV6-5 combines with J gene TRBJ1-3, with 8 bases aligning to TRBD1. CDR1 is MNHEY, CDR2 SVGAGI, per germline. Trimming at V came to 6 bases and at J to 3 bases, leaving 4 bases not matched to a gene. This CDR3 region has 14 residues. The CDR3: CASRLTGVGNTIYF. In nucleotides, the CDR3 is TGTGCCAGCAGATTGACAGGGGTTGGAAACACCATATATTTT.

DNA of the CDR3: TGTGCCAGCAGCTCATCCGGGACAGTGGGATCGAGGAGCTACGAGCAGTACTTC. It specifies CASSSSGTVGSRSYEQYF. V gene TRBV11-1 combines with J gene TRBJ2-7; 7 nucleotides match TRBD1. This CDR3 spans 18 amino acids. V gave up 4 bases and J gave up 3 bases; unmatched junction bases: 18. In germline, CDR1 is SGHAT, CDR2 FQDESV (reference sequence).

The CDR3 protein is CASSLQGVRQPQHF. CDR3 DNA sequence: TGTGCCAGCAGTTTACAGGGGGTAAGGCAGCCCCAGCATTTT. This chain links TRBV27 with TRBJ1-5; 7 positions agree with TRBD1. J lost 7 bases, V lost 2 bases, and 5 bases had no gene match. This CDR3 comprises 14 residues. The V gene's germline CDR1 is MNHEY and CDR2 SMNVEV (reference sequence).

This chain uses TRBV6-6 with TRBJ1-2; D gene uncertain. Germline V gene sequence: CDR1 MNHNY, CDR2 SVGAGI (reference sequence). Trimming shortened V by 2 bases and J by 5 bases, and 15 bases separated the two germline ends. This CDR3 is 15 amino acids long. The CDR3 reads CASSYGNWRDYGYTF. CDR3 DNA sequence: TGTGCCAGCAGTTACGGTAATTGGAGGGATTATGGCTACACCTTC.

Only one count was recorded for this clone. The chain combines TRBV7-2 with TRBJ1-1; D call uncertain. The CDR3 has 13 amino acids. Trimming removed 1 base from V and 1 base from J, with 4 bases in between. Germline lookup yields CDR1 SGHTA and CDR2 FQGNSA. CDR3 in DNA: TGTGCCAGCAGCTTAGTCAGGAACACTGAAGCTTTCTTT. Its translation: CASSLVRNTEAFF.

V is TRBV4-1 and J is TRBJ1-1; D unresolved. Trimming removed 0 bases from V and 1 base from J, with 9 bases in between. CDR1 is MGHRA and CDR2 is YSYEKL in the germline V gene. There are 15 residues in the CDR3. Written as DNA, the CDR3 is TGCGCCAGCAGCCAAGACCGACTAGGGAACACTGAAGCTTTCTTT. Protein sequence: CASSQDRLGNTEAFF.

This clone occurred once. The rearrangement links TRBV5-1 to TRBJ2-7; the D gene is possibly TRBD1 (6 bases). Trimming took off 2 bases at V and 2 bases at J, with 20 bases between the two ends. Germline loops: CDR1 SGHRS, CDR2 YFSETQ. The CDR3 sequence is 17 residues long. The DNA for the CDR3 is TGCGCCAGCAGCTTAGCAGGCCCCCAGGGGAGCACCTACGAGCAGTACTTC. It codes for CASSLAGPQGSTYEQYF.

The CDR3 bases are TGTGCCAGCAGCATACGACATGACAGGGGTTACGAGCAGTACTTC. It is translated as CASSIRHDRGYEQYF. This rearrangement joins TRBV7-2 to TRBJ2-7; 8 positions agree with TRBD1. Germline CDR1 SGHTA, CDR2 FQGNSA. This CDR3 spans 15 amino acids. Trimming at V came to 5 bases and at J to 4 bases, leaving 10 bases not matched to a gene.